This T cell receptor (beta chain) was found in a study of blood T cell repertoires in COVID-19. As for the study in general: The samples span acute and convalescent COVID-19 from the United States, Italy and Spain. In each case, the material was cDNA or gDNA derived from T cells, B-cell-depleted T cells, or PBMCs.

This CDR3 is 13 amino acids long. Germline CDR1 is SEHNR and CDR2 is FQNEAQ (reference sequence). With V trimmed by 7 bases and J by 5 bases, 4 bases remained unmatched. Authors' analysis steps: From reference gene primer amplification, estimates of nucleated cell counts were derived. TCRdb's copy holds only in-frame clones and misses some; the assay was immunoSEQ multiplex PCR. Clone size and the V and J calls come from that table; the DNA yielded D and trimming. Seen here are some 220,000 clones, 84% observed once, and the top ten hold 9.7%. The clonotype originates from a man over 45 with active or convalescent COVID-19. The sample was peripheral blood. This chain joins TRBV7-9 and TRBJ2-3; 9 bases line up with TRBD1. The CDR3 DNA follows: TGTGCCAGCACGACAGGGGGTCAAGATACGCAGTATTTT. Protein product: CASTTGGQDTQYF.